Here is one T cell receptor beta chain with its context. The sample comes from a study of blood T cell repertoires in COVID-19. Measured with immunoSEQ multiplex PCR; TCRdb has only the in-frame clones, and not every one. The table shows 65,000 to 100,000 clones, with about 91% occurring only once. The sample comprised peripheral blood. The receptor was isolated from a woman older than 75 with acute or convalescent COVID-19.

As DNA, the CDR3 is TGTGCCAGCAGCTTGGGCGGGGGGGCCTCCTACAATGAGCAGTTCTTC. Translating gives CASSLGGGASYNEQFF. This chain connects TRBV5-4 to TRBJ2-1; 9 positions agree with TRBD2. Germline CDR1 reads SGHNT; CDR2 reads YYREEE (reference sequence). This CDR3 spans 16 amino acids. After removal of 0 bases from V and 0 bases from J, the junction contained 1 base not matched to a gene.